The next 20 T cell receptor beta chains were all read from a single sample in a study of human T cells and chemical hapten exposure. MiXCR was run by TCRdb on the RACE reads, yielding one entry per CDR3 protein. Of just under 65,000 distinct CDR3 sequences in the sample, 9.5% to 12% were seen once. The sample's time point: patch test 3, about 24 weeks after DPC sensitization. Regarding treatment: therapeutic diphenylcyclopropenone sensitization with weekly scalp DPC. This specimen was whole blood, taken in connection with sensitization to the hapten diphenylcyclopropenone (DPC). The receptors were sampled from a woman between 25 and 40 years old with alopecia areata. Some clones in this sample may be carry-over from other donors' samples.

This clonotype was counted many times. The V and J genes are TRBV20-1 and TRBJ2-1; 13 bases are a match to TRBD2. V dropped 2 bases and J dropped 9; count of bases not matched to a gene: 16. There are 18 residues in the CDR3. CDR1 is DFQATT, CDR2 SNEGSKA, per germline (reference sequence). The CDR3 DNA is TGCAGTGCTAGAATCACCGGGATCGGACTAGCGGGAGCAAGTGAGCAGTTCTTC. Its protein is CSARITGIGLAGASEQFF.

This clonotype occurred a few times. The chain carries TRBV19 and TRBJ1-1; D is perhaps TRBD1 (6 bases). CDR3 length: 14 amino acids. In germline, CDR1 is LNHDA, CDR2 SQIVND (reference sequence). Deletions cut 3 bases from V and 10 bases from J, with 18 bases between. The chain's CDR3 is CASSIKATGSGAFF. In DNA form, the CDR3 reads TGTGCCAGTAGTATTAAAGCCACAGGGAGTGGAGCTTTCTTT.

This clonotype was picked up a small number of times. CDR3: CASSHGQGQETQYF. The CDR3 DNA sequence: TGTGCCAGCAGCCACGGACAGGGCCAAGAGACCCAGTACTTC. This chain joins TRBV7-7 and TRBJ2-5, with 8 nucleotides matching TRBD1. J lost 1 base, V lost 5 bases, and 3 bases had no gene match. The CDR3 is 14 residues long. The germline V gene encodes CDR1 SSHAT and CDR2 FNYEAQ (reference sequence).

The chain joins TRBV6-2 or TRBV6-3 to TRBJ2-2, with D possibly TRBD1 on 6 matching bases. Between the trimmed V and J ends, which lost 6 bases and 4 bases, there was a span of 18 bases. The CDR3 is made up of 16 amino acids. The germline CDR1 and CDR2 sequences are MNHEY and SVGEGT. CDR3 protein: CASRPAAETGTGELFF. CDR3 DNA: TGTGCCAGCAGACCAGCGGCCGAGACAGGCACCGGGGAGCTGTTTTTT.

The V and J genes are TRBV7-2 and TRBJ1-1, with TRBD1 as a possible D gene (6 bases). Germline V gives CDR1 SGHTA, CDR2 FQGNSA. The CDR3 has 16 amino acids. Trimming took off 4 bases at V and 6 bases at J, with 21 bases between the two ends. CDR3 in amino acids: CASSYRLRDTHAEAFF. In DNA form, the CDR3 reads TGTGCCAGCAGCTATAGACTCCGGGACACGCACGCTGAAGCTTTCTTT.

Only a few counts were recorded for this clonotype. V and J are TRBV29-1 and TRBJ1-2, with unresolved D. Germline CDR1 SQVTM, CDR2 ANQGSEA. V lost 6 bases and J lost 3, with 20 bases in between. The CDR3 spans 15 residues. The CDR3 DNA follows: TGCAGCGTCATTCGTCGCGGCCGGAGCGACTATGGCTACACCTTC. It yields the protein CSVIRRGRSDYGYTF. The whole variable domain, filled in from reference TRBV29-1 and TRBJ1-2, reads SAVISQKPSRDICQRGTSLTIQCQVDSQVTMMFWYRQQPGQSLTLIATANQGSEATYESGFVIDKFPISRPNLTFSTLTVSNMSPEDSSIYLCSVIRRGRSDYGYTFGSGTRLTVV.

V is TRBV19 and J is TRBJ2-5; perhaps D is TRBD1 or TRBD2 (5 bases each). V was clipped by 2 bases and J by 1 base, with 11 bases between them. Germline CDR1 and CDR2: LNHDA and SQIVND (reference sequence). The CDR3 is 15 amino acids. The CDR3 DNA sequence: TGTGCCAGTAGTATACCCACCGGGACCCAAGAGACCCAGTACTTC. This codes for CASSIPTGTQETQYF.

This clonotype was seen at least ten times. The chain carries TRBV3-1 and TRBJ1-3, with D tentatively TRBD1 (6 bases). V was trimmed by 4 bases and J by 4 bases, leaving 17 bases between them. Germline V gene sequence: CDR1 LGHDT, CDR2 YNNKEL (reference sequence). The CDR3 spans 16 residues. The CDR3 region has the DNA TGTGCCAGCAGCCCGCTAAACAGGGTCGGAGGAAACACCATATATTTT. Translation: CASSPLNRVGGNTIYF.

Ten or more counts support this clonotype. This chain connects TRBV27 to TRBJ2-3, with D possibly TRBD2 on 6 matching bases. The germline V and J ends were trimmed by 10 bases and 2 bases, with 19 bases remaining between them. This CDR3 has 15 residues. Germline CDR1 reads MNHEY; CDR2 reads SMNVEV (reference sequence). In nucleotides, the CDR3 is TGTGCCATTCAGAGGGACTCAGTAAACACAGATACGCAGTATTTT. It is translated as CAIQRDSVNTDTQYF.

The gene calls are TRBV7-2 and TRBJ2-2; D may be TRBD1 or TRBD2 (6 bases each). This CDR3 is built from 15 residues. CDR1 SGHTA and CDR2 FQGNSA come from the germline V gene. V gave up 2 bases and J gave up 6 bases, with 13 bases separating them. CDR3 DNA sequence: TGTGCCAGCAGCTTATCGGGGGCGCAGGCCGGGGAGCTGTTTTTT. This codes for CASSLSGAQAGELFF. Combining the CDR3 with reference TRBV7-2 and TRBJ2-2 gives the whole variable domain GAGVSQSPSNKVTEKGKDVELRCDPISGHTALYWYRQSLGQGLEFLIYFQGNSAPDKSGLPSDRFSAERTGGSVSTLTIQRTQQEDSAVYLCASSLSGAQAGELFFGEGSRLTVL.

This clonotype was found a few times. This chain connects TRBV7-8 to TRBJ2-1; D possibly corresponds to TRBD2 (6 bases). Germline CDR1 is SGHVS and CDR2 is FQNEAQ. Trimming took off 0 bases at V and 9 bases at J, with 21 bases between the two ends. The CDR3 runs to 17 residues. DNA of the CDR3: TGTGCCAGCAGCTTAGCGCCTGCGGGATTCAGCCTGGGTGAGCAGTTCTTC. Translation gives CASSLAPAGFSLGEQFF.

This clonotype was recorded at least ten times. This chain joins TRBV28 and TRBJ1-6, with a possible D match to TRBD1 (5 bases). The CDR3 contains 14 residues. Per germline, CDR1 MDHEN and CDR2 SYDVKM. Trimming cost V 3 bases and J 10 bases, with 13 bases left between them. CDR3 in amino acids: CASSLIRGTSPLHF. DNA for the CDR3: TGTGCCAGCAGTTTGATTCGGGGCACCTCACCCCTCCACTTT.

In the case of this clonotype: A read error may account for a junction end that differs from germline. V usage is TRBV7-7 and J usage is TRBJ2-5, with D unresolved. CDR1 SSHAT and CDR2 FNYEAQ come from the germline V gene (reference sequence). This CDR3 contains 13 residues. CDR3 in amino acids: CASSLVTQETQYF. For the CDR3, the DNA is TGTGCTAGCAGCTTAGTAACTCAAGAGACCCAGTACTTC. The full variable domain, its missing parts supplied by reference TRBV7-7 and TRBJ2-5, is GAGVSQSPRYKVTKRGQDVTLRCDPISSHATLYWYQQALGQGPEFLTYFNYEAQPDKSGLPSDRFSAERPEGSISTLTIQRTEQRDSAMYRCASSLVTQETQYFGPGTRLLVL.

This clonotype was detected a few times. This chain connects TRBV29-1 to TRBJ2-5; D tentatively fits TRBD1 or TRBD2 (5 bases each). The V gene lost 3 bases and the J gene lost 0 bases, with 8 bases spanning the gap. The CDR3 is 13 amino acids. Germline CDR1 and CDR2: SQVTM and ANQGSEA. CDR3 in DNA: TGCAGCGTTGATCAGGGAGACCAAGAGACCCAGTACTTC. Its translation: CSVDQGDQETQYF. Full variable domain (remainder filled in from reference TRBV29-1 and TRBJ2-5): SAVISQKPSRDICQRGTSLTIQCQVDSQVTMMFWYRQQPGQSLTLIATANQGSEATYESGFVIDKFPISRPNLTFSTLTVSNMSPEDSSIYLCSVDQGDQETQYFGPGTRLLVL.

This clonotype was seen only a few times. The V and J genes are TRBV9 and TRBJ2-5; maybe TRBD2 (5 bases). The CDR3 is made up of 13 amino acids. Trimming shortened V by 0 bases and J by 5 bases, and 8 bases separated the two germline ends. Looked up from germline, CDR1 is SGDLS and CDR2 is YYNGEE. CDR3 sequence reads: CASSVAGRETQYF. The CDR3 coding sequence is TGTGCCAGCAGCGTAGCGGGAAGGGAGACCCAGTACTTC. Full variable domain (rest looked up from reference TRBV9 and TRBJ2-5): DSGVTQTPKHLITATGQRVTLRCSPRSGDLSVYWYQQSLDQGLQFLIQYYNGEERAKGNILERFSAQQFPDLHSELNLSSLELGDSALYFCASSVAGRETQYFGPGTRLLVL.

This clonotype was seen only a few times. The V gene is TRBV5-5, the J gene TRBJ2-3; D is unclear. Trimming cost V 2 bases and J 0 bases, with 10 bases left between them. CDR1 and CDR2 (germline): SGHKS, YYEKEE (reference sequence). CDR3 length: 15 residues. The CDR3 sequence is CASSFGLSSTDTQYF. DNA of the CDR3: TGTGCCAGCAGCTTTGGATTGTCTAGCACAGATACGCAGTATTTT.

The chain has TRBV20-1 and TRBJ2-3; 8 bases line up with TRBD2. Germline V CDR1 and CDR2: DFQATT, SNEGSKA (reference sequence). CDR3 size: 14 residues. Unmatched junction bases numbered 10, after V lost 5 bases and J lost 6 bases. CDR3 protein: CSALREGLSDTQYF. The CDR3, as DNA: TGCAGTGCTCTCCGGGAGGGCCTATCGGATACGCAGTATTTT.

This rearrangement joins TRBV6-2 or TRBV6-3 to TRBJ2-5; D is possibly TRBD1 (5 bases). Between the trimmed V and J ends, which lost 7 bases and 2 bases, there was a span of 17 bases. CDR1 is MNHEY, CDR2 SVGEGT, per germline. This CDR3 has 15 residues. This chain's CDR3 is CASTALQAFQETQYF. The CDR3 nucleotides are TGTGCCAGCACCGCCTTACAGGCCTTTCAAGAGACCCAGTACTTC.

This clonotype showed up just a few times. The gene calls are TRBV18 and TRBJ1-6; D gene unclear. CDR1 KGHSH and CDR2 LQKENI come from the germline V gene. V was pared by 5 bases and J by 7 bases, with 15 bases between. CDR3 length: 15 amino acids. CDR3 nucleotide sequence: TGTGCCAGCTCATCAATCTCGGCAGACAATTCACCCCTCCACTTT. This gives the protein CASSSISADNSPLHF.

CDR3 bases: TGTGCCAGCAGTTATTTGACAGGGAGCGATACGCAGTATTTT. Its protein is CASSYLTGSDTQYF. This chain joins TRBV6-6 and TRBJ2-3, with 7 bases that match TRBD1. Germline V gene sequence: CDR1 MNHNY, CDR2 SVGAGI (reference sequence). The CDR3 spans 14 residues. The V gene end was trimmed by 3 bases and the J gene end by 6 bases; junction bases not matched to a gene: 6.